This T cell receptor (beta chain) was profiled in a study of blood T cell repertoires in COVID-19. On the study more broadly: Nucleic acid was either cDNA or gDNA, and it came from T cells, B-cell-depleted T cells, or PBMCs.

The CDR3 loop spans 15 amino acids. Germline CDR1 reads DFQATT; CDR2 reads SNEGSKA (reference sequence). J lost 1 base, V lost 4 bases, and 6 bases had no gene match. Only in-frame clones appear in the TCRdb table, and some are missing; sequencing was by immunoSEQ multiplex PCR. The sample contains tens of thousands of clones, around 85% of which appear only once. The sequencing sample was made of peripheral blood. The TCR originated in a human donor in a cohort sampled during active COVID-19. The rearrangement uses TRBV20-1 and TRBJ2-3; the match to TRBD2 covers 9 bases. This CDR3 reads CSAIDSGGGTDTQYF. Here the CDR3 DNA reads TGCAGTGCTATTGATAGCGGGGGTGGCACAGATACGCAGTATTTT.